The present T cell receptor beta chain was sequenced within a study of control samples from healthy donors and cancer patients. This clone was counted a single time. Repertoires were generated with immunoSEQ multiplex PCR, while TCRdb's copy carries only in-frame clones and drops some. The data contain under 200,000 clones, 90% to 95% of them seen just once; the ten biggest clones take up less than 1.6%. This CDR3 has 16 amino acids. The germline V gene encodes CDR1 SNHLY and CDR2 FYNNEI. The V end was cut by 6 bases, the J end by 3 bases, with 18 bases between. The receptor was derived from a woman aged 30 to 39 in good health. Sequencing was performed on blood. V and J are TRBV2 and TRBJ1-5; the D gene is possibly TRBD1 (6 bases). The CDR3 region is CASSVIRGPPNQPQHF. The CDR3 DNA reads TGTGCCAGCAGCGTCATCAGGGGCCCGCCCAATCAGCCCCAGCATTTT.